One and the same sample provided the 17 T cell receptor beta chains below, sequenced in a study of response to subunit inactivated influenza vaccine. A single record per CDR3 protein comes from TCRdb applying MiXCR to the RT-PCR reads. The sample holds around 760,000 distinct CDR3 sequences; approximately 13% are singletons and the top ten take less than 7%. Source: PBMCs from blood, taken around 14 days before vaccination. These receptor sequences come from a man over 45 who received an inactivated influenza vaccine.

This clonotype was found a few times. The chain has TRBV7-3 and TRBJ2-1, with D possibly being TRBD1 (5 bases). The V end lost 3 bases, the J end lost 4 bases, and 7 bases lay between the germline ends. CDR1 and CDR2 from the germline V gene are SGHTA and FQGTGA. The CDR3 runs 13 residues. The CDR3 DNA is TGTGCCAGCAGCTTTGGACATTACAATGAGCAGTTCTTC. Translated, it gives CASSFGHYNEQFF.

CDR3 amino acids: CASSVEPAAWSYNEQFF. CDR3 DNA sequence: TGTGCCAGCAGCGTAGAACCAGCCGCCTGGTCCTACAATGAGCAGTTCTTC. The gene calls are TRBV9 and TRBJ2-1; D gene ambiguous. The germline V gene encodes CDR1 SGDLS and CDR2 YYNGEE. Trimming left V 0 bases short and J 1 base short, with 14 bases between. This CDR3 is 17 amino acids long.

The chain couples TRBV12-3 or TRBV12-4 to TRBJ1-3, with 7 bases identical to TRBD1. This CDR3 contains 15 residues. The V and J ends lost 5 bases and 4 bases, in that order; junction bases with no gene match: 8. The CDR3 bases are TGTGCCAGCAGTCTTTATGGGGACAGAGGAAACACCATATATTTT. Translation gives CASSLYGDRGNTIYF.

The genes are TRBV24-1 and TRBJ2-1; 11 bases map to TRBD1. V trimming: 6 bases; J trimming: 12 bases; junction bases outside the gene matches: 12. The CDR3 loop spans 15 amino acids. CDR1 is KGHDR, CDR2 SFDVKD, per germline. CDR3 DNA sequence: TGTGCCACCAGTCCGGGACAGGGGGTTTCGGAAGGGCAGTTCTTC. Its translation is CATSPGQGVSEGQFF.

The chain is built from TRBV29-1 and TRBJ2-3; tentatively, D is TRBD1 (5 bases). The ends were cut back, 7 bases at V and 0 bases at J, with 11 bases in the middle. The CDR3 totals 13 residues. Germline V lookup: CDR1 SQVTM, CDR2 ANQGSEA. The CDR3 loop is CSAKGPSTDTQYF. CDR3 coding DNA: TGCAGCGCCAAGGGGCCTAGCACAGATACGCAGTATTTT.

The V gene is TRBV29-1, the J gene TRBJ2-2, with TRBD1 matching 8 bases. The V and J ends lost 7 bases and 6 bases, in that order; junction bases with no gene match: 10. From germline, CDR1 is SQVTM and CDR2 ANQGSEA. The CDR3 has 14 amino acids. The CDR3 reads CSASMTGVPGELFF. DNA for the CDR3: TGCAGCGCCTCGATGACAGGGGTTCCCGGGGAGCTGTTTTTT.

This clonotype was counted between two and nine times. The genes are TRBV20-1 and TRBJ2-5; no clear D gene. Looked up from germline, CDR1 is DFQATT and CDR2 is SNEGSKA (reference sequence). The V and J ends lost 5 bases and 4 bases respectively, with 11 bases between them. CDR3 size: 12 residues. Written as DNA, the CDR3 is TGCAGTGCTGAGGTTCTGGGAGAGACCCAGTACTTC. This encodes CSAEVLGETQYF.

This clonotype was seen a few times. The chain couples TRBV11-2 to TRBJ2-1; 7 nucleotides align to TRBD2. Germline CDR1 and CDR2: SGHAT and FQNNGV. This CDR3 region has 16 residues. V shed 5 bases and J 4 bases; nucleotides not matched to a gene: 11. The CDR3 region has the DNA TGTGCCAGCAGCCCGTCACTAGCGAGCAGGTACAATGAGCAGTTCTTC. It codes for CASSPSLASRYNEQFF.

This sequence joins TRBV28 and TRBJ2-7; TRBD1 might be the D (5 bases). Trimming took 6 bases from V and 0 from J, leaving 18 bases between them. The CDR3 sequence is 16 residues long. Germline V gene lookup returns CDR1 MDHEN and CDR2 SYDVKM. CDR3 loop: CASSLVQQDDSYEQYF. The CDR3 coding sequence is TGTGCCAGCAGCCTCGTTCAACAGGATGACTCCTACGAGCAGTACTTC.

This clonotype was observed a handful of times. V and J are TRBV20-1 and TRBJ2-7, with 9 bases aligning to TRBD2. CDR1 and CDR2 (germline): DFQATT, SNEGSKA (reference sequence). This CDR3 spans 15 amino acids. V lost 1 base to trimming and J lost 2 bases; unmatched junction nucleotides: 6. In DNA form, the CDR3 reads TGCAGTGCTAGAGGGTTGCGGGGGGGCCCCTACGAGCAGTACTTC. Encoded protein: CSARGLRGGPYEQYF.

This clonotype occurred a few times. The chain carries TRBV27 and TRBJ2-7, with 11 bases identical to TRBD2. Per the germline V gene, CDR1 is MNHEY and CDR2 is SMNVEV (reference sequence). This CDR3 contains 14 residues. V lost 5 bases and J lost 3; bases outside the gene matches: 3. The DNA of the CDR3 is TGTGCCAGCAGTCGACTAGCGGGGAACTACGAGCAGTACTTC. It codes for CASSRLAGNYEQYF.

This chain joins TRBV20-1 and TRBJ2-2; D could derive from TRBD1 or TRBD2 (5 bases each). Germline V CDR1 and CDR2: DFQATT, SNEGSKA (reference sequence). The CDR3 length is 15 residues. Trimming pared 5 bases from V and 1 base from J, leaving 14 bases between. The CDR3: CSAWSGTLNTGELFF. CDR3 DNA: TGCAGTGCTTGGTCCGGGACGTTGAACACCGGGGAGCTGTTTTTT.

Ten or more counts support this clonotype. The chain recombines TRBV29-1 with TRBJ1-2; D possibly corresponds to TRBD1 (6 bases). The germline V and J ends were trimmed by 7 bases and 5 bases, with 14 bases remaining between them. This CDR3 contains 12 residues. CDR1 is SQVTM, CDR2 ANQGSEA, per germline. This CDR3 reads CSASQGGYGYTF. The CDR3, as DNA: TGCAGCGCCTCACAGGGCGGGTATGGCTACACCTTC.

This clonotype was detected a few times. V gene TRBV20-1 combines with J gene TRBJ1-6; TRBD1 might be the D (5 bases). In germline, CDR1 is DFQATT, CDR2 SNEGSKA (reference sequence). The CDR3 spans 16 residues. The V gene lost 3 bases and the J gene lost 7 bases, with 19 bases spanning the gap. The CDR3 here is CSARGGAGARNSPLHF. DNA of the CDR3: TGCAGTGCTAGGGGAGGGGCGGGAGCGAGGAATTCACCCCTCCACTTT.

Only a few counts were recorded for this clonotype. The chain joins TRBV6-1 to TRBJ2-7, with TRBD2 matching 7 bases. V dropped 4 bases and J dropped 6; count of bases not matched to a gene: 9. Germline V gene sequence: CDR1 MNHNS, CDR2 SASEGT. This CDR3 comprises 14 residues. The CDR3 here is CASSVGGGVSEQYF. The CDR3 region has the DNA TGTGCCAGCAGTGTCGGCGGGGGAGTCTCCGAGCAGTACTTC.

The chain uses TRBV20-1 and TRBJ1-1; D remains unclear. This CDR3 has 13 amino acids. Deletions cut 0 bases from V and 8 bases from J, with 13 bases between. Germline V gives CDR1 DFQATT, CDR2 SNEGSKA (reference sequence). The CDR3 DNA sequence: TGCAGTGCTAGAGATGGAGCAGTCCCAGAAGCTTTCTTT. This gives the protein CSARDGAVPEAFF.

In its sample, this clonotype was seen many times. The CDR3 sequence: CASSLAMASGGGQYF. The CDR3 DNA is TGTGCCAGCAGCTTAGCGATGGCCAGTGGAGGGGGGCAGTACTTC. The chain couples TRBV7-2 to TRBJ2-7; D possibly matches TRBD1 or TRBD2 (6 bases each). V shed 0 bases and J shed 9 bases, with 18 bases lying between them. The CDR3 consists of 15 residues. Germline lookup yields CDR1 SGHTA and CDR2 FQGNSA. The variable domain in full, with the rest retrieved from reference TRBV7-2 and TRBJ2-7, is GAGVSQSPSNKVTEKGKDVELRCDPISGHTALYWYRQSLGQGLEFLIYFQGNSAPDKSGLPSDRFSAERTGGSVSTLTIQRTQQEDSAVYLCASSLAMASGGGQYFGPGTRLTVT.